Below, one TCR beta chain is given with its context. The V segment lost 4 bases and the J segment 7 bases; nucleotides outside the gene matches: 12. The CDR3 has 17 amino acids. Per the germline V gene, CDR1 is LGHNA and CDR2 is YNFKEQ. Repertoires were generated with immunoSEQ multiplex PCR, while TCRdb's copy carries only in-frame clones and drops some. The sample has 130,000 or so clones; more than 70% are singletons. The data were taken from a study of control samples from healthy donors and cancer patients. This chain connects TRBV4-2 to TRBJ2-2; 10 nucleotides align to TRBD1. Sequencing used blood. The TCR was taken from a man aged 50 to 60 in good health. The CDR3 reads CASSPDRDRGSYGELFF. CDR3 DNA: TGTGCCAGCAGCCCGGACCGGGACAGGGGTTCGTACGGGGAGCTGTTTTTT.